This T cell receptor (beta chain) comes out of a study of blood T cell repertoires in COVID-19. At the level of the study: There were acute and convalescent COVID-19 samples, and they came from the United States, Italy and Spain. Sample material is recorded as cDNA or gDNA derived from T cells, B-cell-depleted T cells, or PBMCs.

Trimming took 3 bases from V and 2 from J, leaving 11 bases between them. The germline V gene has CDR1 GTSNPN and CDR2 SVGIG (reference sequence). The CDR3 covers 13 residues. In terms of age and location, participants ranged from roughly 18 to 90 years and lived in about two dozen US areas. Original data processing: Amplification of reference gene primers provided the estimated nucleated cell counts. Using immunoSEQ multiplex PCR, the repertoire was profiled, and TCRdb retains in-frame clones only, with some absent. D and trimming come from the DNA, and the V and J calls and clone size come from that table. The data contain about 280,000 clones, around 90% of them seen just once; the ten biggest clones take up 1.5% to 2%.

The V call is TRBV30, the J call TRBJ2-7; perhaps TRBD1 as D (6 bases). The origin of this receptor is a woman aged 18-29 years with acute COVID-19. Sequenced input: PBMCs or T cells enriched from blood (not recorded which). This CDR3 is CAWSRDTTYEQYF. The CDR3 DNA follows: TGTGCCTGGAGCCGGGACACGACCTACGAGCAGTACTTC.